The 12 T cell receptor beta chains below all came from one sample that was sequenced in a study of shared clonotypes between healthy human individuals (dated by TCRdb to 2018 to 2021). Library preparation was by the immunoSEQ multiplex PCR assay. What TCRdb holds here is the immuneACCESS table cut down to in-frame rearrangements. Part of the clones is not present; checked against another copy, under half of the missing clones reflect an unresolved V gene, and the others are unexplained. The sample data list 650,000 to 750,000 clones, and about 78% of these were observed just once. 1.8% of the sample is taken by the ten largest. Source material: memory CD4+ T cells sorted from blood. According to the study, the label for this sample's cell subset or site signals: CD45RA-negative fraction. These TCRs come from a woman aged 25-40 years in good health.

This clone was counted only a few times. The chain couples TRBV5-1 to TRBJ1-1; a weak D match, TRBD1 (5 bases). V was shortened by 3 bases and J by 1 base, with 13 bases between the two germline ends. CDR3 size: 15 residues. Per germline, CDR1 SGHRS and CDR2 YFSETQ. The CDR3 region has the DNA TGCGCCAGCAGCTCCAGAAAGGGGCGGAACACTGAAGCTTTCTTT. It yields the protein CASSSRKGRNTEAFF. The full variable domain, completed using reference TRBV5-1 and TRBJ1-1, is KAGVTQTPRYLIKTRGQQVTLSCSPISGHRSVSWYQQTPGQGLQFLFEYFSETQRNKGNFPGRFSGRQFSNSRSEMNVSTLELGDSALYLCASSSRKGRNTEAFFGQGTRLTVV.

The genes are TRBV19 and TRBJ1-5, with D possibly TRBD1 on 5 matching bases. V shed 3 bases and J shed 7 bases, with 13 bases lying between them. The CDR3 covers 14 residues. The germline V gene has CDR1 LNHDA and CDR2 SQIVND (reference sequence). The DNA for the CDR3 is TGTGCCAGTAGTATGTTGGGGGAAGGCCAGCCCCAGCATTTT. It encodes CASSMLGEGQPQHF.

The genes are TRBV18 and TRBJ1-1; possibly TRBD1 for D (6 bases). Trimming stripped 0 bases from V and 5 bases from J, with 16 bases between. The CDR3 loop spans 16 amino acids. Germline CDR1 KGHSH, CDR2 LQKENI. The CDR3: CASSPPGVRGNTEAFF. The CDR3 nucleotides are TGTGCCAGCTCACCACCGGGGGTTAGGGGGAATACTGAAGCTTTCTTT.

The chain has TRBV29-1 and TRBJ2-7; no definite D call. CDR3 length: 12 amino acids. Germline CDR1 SQVTM, CDR2 ANQGSEA. V gave up 7 bases and J gave up 4 bases, with 14 bases separating them. This CDR3 is CSARSSKYEQYF. CDR3 sequence (DNA): TGCAGCGCCCGAAGCTCTAAGTACGAGCAGTACTTC.

The gene calls are TRBV29-1 and TRBJ1-1; 8 bases map to TRBD1. The CDR3 loop spans 13 amino acids. CDR1 and CDR2 from the germline V gene are SQVTM and ANQGSEA. V gave up 5 bases and J gave up 1 base; unmatched junction bases: 3. The CDR3 is CSVTGGSNTEAFF. The CDR3 DNA is TGCAGCGTTACAGGGGGGTCGAACACTGAAGCTTTCTTT.

The V and J genes are TRBV5-5 and TRBJ2-7; a possible D gene is TRBD2 (5 bases). CDR3 length equals 17 residues. Germline loops: CDR1 SGHKS, CDR2 YYEKEE (reference sequence). V gave up 4 bases and J gave up 0 bases, with 20 bases separating them. The CDR3 region is CASSRAPLRVNSYEQYF. The CDR3 nucleotides are TGTGCCAGCAGCCGCGCTCCCCTGCGGGTAAACTCCTACGAGCAGTACTTC.

The chain uses TRBV6-5 and TRBJ1-1; TRBD1 matches at 9 bases. J was trimmed by 4 bases and V by 4 bases; bases with no gene match: 10. There are 16 residues in the CDR3. Germline loops: CDR1 MNHEY, CDR2 SVGAGI. The CDR3 nucleotides are TGTGCCAGCAGTTCACACCACAGGGGGCGGACCACTGAAGCTTTCTTT. Translating it yields CASSSHHRGRTTEAFF.

The V and J genes are TRBV7-9 and TRBJ2-2, with 8 positions matching TRBD2. Germline V gene data show CDR1 as SEHNR and CDR2 as FQNEAQ (reference sequence). This CDR3 is 17 amino acids long. V lost 5 bases, J lost 1 base, and 9 bases stayed unmatched. CDR3 bases: TGTGCCAGCAGCAACCGGGAGGGGGAGCAGAACACCGGGGAGCTGTTTTTT. Translating gives CASSNREGEQNTGELFF. The entire variable domain, with the rest obtained from reference TRBV7-9 and TRBJ2-2, is as follows: DTGVSQNPRHKITKRGQNVTFRCDPISEHNRLYWYRQTLGQGPEFLTYFQNEAQLEKSRLLSDRFSAERPKGSFSTLEIQRTEQGDSAMYLCASSNREGEQNTGELFFGEGSRLTVL.

This chain uses TRBV23-1 with TRBJ2-4, with D uncertain. TRBV23-1 is classed as an ORF, of uncertain function. The CDR3 covers 17 residues. V dropped 9 bases and J dropped 4 bases, with 25 bases sitting between them. CDR3 coding DNA: TGCGCCAGATCAAGCTCGCCTCGCTCCGTTCCTAAAAACATTCAGTACTTC. Its protein is CARSSSPRSVPKNIQYF.

The chain combines TRBV19 with TRBJ2-5; a possible D gene is TRBD1 (6 bases). Germline CDR1 is LNHDA and CDR2 is SQIVND (reference sequence). The CDR3 consists of 11 residues. Trimming left V 8 bases short and J 5 bases short, with 9 bases between. The CDR3 region has the DNA TGTGCCAGTGGGGGCATGGAGACCCAGTACTTC. Translated, it gives CASGGMETQYF.

This clone has more than one count but fewer than ten. A much larger clone lies one base from this, so it may be a read error. The chain combines TRBV11-2 with TRBJ1-1, with 7 bases matching TRBD1. Germline V lookup: CDR1 SGHAT, CDR2 FQNNGV. This CDR3 has 13 residues. J gave up 5 bases and V 5 bases, and 5 bases lay outside the gene matches. CDR3 loop: CASSLQGGTEAFF. The CDR3 DNA follows: TGTGCCAGCAGCCTTCAGGGGGGGACTGAAGCTTTCTTT. The complete variable domain, with remaining parts taken from reference TRBV11-2 and TRBJ1-1, reads EAGVAQSPRYKIIEKRQSVAFWCNPISGHATLYWYQQILGQGPKLLIQFQNNGVVDDSQLPKDRFSAERLKGVDSTLKIQPAKLEDSAVYLCASSLQGGTEAFFGQGTRLTVV.

This chain joins TRBV2 and TRBJ2-7; 12 nucleotides match TRBD2. The V gene's germline CDR1 is SNHLY and CDR2 FYNNEI. CDR3 size: 16 residues. J lost 5 bases, V lost 6 bases, and 11 bases had no gene match. Here the CDR3 DNA reads TGTGCCAGCAGCCCGAACCGACTAGCGGGAGCGGACGAGCAGTACTTC. It encodes CASSPNRLAGADEQYF.